This is a list of T cell receptor beta chains from one sample in a study of shared clonotypes between healthy human individuals. Sequencing used immunoSEQ multiplex PCR; TCRdb keeps in-frame clones, though not all of them. The sample carries about 2,100,000 clones, approximately 94% recorded once. The sample was naive CD8+ T cells from PBMCs. These receptors were collected from a man younger than 35 in good health. Some clones in this sample may be carry-over from other donors' samples. Both conserved end residues are trimmed from each CDR3.

TRBV19 ASSIEGETQY
TRBV7-9 ASSSERSTGVLRSNVLT
TRBV5-1 ASSWTSGTYNEQF
TRBV27 ASRPGGTGVFEQY
TRBV27 ASSWITTSGSDEQF
TRBV11-2 ASSFFSRDTQY
TRBV4-1 ASSPRTRNEQF
TRBV2 ASSEIGPNQPQH
TRBV28 ASAQGALYEQY
TRBV10-1 ASSETGTNTDTQY
TRBV5-8 ASSLDQPGELF
TRBV5-6 ASSLAYRADYGYT
TRBV6-5 ASSQQGGYHGYT
TRBV27 ASQVGGTYYEQY
TRBV6-5 ASSYSAQSSYNEQF
TRBV27 ASSTGPGSGANVLT
TRBV2 ASRYIAIAGYTDTQY
TRBV29-1 NAWGNTEAF
TRBV27 ASTPWAGRGETQY
TRBV7-6 ASSPERAYEQY
TRBV9 ASSGDRTDTGELF
TRBV30 AWREYGYT
TRBV27 ASSFWGTPQLEQY
TRBV6-4 ASSDGTSTDTQY
TRBV9 ASSVGLLGSTDTQY
TRBV4-1 ASSQEWQTPNYGYT
TRBV4-1 ASSQKTGSYGYT
TRBV13 ASSEAGLAGNTDTQY
TRBV4-2 ASSQGVQETQY
TRBV28 ASTPGGTEAF
TRBV5-1 ASSLQGRVMNTEAF
TRBV13 ASSLASDSTDTQY
TRBV19 ASSTWTSDTQY
TRBV2 ASSVGPYPYGYT
TRBV6-5 ASSLGGTTGDEQF
TRBV7-6 ASSLEGGRFDYGYT
TRBV4-1 ASSQGIGGGHTDTQY
TRBV27 ASSYLAGGWDEQF
TRBV5-4 ASSGGGGPVYEQY